This T cell receptor beta chain was profiled in a study of T cell responses to AZD1222 COVID-19 vaccine. Findings of the study overall: Donors were mostly white British, more females; clonal diversity possibly underestimated. Repertoires in all cases were sampled only once the peak T cell response had passed.

Turning to this clone: Its matching antigen is unknown.

The method was immunoSEQ multiplex PCR; TCRdb's version includes in-frame clones alone and lacks a portion of them. In the table there are around 120,000 clones, roughly 90% of which are singletons. Sequences were derived from peripheral blood, sampled on day 0 of AZD1222 vaccination. The TCR was taken from an adult in good health.

CDR3 nucleotide sequence: TGTGCCACCAGTGAGTCGGGGTCCACTGAAGCTTTCTTT. It codes for CATSESGSTEAFF. J is TRBJ1-1 and V is TRBV24-1, with D unclear. The germline V gene has CDR1 KGHDR and CDR2 SFDVKD. Trimming cost V 4 bases and J 4 bases, with 9 bases left between them. The CDR3 is made up of 13 amino acids.